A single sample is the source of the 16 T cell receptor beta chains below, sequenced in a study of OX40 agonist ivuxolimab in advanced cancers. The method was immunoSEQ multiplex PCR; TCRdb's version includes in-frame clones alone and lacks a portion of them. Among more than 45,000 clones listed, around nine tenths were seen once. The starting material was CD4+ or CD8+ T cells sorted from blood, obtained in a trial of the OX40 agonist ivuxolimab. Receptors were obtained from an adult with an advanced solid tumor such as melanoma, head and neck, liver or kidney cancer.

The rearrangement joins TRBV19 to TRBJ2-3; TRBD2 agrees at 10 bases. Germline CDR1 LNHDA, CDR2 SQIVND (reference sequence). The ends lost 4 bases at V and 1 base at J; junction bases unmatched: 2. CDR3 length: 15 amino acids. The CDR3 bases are TGTGCCAGTAGTAGGGGGACTAGCGGCACAGATACGCAGTATTTT. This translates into CASSRGTSGTDTQYF.

The CDR3 nucleotides are TGTGCCACCAGCAGGAGGGAGGGACTTAACACTGAAGCTTTCTTT. Translating it yields CATSRREGLNTEAFF. The V and J genes are TRBV15 and TRBJ1-1, with D tentatively TRBD1 (5 bases). The CDR3 is 15 amino acids. V was pared by 3 bases and J by 2 bases, with 13 bases between. The germline CDR1 and CDR2 sequences are LNHNV and YYDKDF (reference sequence).

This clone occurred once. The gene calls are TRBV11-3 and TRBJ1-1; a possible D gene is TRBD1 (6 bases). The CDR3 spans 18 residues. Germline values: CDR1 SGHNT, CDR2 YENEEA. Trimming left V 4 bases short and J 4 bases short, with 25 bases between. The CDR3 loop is CASSSPLARGRSPTEAFF. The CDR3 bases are TGTGCCAGCAGCTCCCCCCTTGCCAGGGGAAGATCCCCCACTGAAGCTTTCTTT.

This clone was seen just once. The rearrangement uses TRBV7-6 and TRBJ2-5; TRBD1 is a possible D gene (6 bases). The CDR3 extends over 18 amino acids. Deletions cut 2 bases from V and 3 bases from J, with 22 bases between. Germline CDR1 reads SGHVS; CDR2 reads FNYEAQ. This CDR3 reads CASSLNSITRTAEETQYF. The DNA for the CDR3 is TGTGCCAGCAGCTTAAATTCCATCACACGGACAGCGGAAGAGACCCAGTACTTC. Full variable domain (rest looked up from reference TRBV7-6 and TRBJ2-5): GAGVSQSPRYKVTKRGQDVALRCDPISGHVSLYWYRQALGQGPEFLTYFNYEAQQDKSGLPNDRFSAERPEGSISTLTIQRTEQRDSAMYRCASSLNSITRTAEETQYFGPGTRLLVL.

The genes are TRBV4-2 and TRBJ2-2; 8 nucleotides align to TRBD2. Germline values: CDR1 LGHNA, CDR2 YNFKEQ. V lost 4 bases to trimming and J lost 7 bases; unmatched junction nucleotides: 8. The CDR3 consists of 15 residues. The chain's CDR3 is CASSLWTSIFGELFF. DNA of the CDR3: TGTGCCAGCAGCCTTTGGACTAGCATTTTCGGGGAGCTGTTTTTT.

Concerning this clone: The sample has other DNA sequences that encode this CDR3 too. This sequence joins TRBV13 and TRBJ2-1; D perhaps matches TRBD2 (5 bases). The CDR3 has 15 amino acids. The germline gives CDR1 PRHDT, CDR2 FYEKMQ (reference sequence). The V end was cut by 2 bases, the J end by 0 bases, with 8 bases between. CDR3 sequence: CASSLQRISYNEQFF. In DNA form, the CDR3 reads TGTGCCAGCAGCTTACAGCGGATCTCCTACAATGAGCAGTTCTTC.

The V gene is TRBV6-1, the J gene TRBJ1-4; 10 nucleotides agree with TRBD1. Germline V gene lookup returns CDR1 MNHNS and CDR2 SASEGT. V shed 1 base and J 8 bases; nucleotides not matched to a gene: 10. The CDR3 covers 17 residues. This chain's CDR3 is CASSEVMRQGAREKLFF. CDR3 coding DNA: TGTGCCAGCAGTGAAGTAATGAGACAGGGGGCCCGAGAAAAACTGTTTTTT.

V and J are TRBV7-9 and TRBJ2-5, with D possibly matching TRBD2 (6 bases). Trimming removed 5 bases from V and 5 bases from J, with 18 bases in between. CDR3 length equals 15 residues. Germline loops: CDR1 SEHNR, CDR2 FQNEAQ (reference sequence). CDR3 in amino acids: CASSVERVAWETQYF. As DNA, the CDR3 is TGTGCCAGCAGCGTGGAGCGGGTTGCATGGGAGACCCAGTACTTC.

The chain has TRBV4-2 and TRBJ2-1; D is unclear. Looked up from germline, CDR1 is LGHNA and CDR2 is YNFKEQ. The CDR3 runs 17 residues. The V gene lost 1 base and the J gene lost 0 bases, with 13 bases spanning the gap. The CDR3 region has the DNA TGTGCCAGCAGCCAAGTTGATCGGGTCGGCTCCTACAATGAGCAGTTCTTC. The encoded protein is CASSQVDRVGSYNEQFF.

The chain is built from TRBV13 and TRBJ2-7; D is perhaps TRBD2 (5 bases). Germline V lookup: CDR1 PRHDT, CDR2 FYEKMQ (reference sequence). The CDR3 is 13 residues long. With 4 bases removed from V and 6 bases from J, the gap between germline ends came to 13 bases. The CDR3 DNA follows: TGTGCCAGCAGCTCTCCTCCGGGGTTCGAGCAGTACTTC. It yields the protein CASSSPPGFEQYF.

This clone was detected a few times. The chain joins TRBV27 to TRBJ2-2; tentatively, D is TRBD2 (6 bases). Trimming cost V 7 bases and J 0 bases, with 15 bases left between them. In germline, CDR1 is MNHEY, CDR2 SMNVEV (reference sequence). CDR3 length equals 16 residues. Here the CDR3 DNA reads TGTGCCAGCAAGACGGGACTCTACACGAACACCGGGGAGCTGTTTTTT. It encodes CASKTGLYTNTGELFF.

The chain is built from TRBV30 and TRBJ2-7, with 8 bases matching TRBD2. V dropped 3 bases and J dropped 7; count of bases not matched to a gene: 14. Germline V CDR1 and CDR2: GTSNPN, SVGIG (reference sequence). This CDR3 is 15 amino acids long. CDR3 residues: CAWRVRGGRSWEQYF. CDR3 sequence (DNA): TGTGCCTGGAGGGTACGGGGGGGGAGATCATGGGAGCAGTACTTC.

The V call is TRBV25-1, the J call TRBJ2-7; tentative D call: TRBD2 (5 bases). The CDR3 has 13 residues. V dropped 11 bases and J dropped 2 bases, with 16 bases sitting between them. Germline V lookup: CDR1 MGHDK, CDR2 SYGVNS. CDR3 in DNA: TGTGCCCCTACCGCGCGGGTGACCTACGAGCAGTACTTC. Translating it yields CAPTARVTYEQYF.

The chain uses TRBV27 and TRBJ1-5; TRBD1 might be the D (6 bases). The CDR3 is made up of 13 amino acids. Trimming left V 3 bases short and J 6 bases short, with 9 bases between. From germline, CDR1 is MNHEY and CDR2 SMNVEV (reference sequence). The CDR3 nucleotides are TGTGCCAGCAGTTTCGTAGGGGGTCAGCCCCAGCATTTT. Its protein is CASSFVGGQPQHF.

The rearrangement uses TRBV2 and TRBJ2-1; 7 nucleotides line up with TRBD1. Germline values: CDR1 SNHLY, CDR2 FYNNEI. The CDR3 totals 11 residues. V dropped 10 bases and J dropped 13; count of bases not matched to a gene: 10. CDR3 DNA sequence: TGTGCCACCAGAACCAGGGGGTATCAGTTCTTC. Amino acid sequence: CATRTRGYQFF.

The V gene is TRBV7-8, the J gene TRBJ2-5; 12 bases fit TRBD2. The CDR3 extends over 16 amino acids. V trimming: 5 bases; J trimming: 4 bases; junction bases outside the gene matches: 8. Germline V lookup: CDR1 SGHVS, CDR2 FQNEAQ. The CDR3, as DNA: TGTGCCAGCAGCCCTGGACTAGCGGGGAACGGAGAGACCCAGTACTTC. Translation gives CASSPGLAGNGETQYF.